The rows below give T cell receptor beta chains drawn from one sample of a study of post-analysis software for immune sequencing data. TCRdb independently ran MiXCR on the PCR reads; one entry per CDR3 protein. The table shows roughly 730,000 distinct CDR3 sequences, with 25% to 30% occurring only once. Sequenced input: blood. The receptor source for this set is a girl aged 5 to 17 with multiple sclerosis. Each CDR3 is given with its conserved first and last residue. A D gene is named only where the DNA matches it firmly. Some rows have no size entry. The others give once, few or many, or a class for an expanded clone.

j_gene: TRBJ1-2; v_gene: TRBV6-1; abundance: few; d_gene: .; CDR3aa: CASSRNYPPDSYYGYTF; CDR3nt: TGTGCCAGCAGTAGAAACTATCCTCCTGACAGCTACTATGGTTACACCTTC
j_gene: TRBJ2-1; v_gene: TRBV7-9; abundance: .; d_gene: .; CDR3aa: CASSLALGRSGSYNEQFF; CDR3nt: TGTGCCAGCAGCTTAGCGCTAGGCAGATCCGGGTCCTACAATGAGCAGTTCTTC
j_gene: TRBJ2-1; v_gene: TRBV18; abundance: .; d_gene: TRBD2; CDR3aa: CASSPISGIDNEQFF; CDR3nt: TGTGCCAGCTCACCCATTAGCGGGATCGACAATGAGCAGTTCTTC
j_gene: TRBJ1-2; v_gene: TRBV5-1; abundance: .; d_gene: TRBD1; CDR3aa: CASSLRDRGLARMGYTF; CDR3nt: TGCGCCAGCAGCCTCCGGGACAGGGGACTCGCGCGTATGGGCTACACCTTC
j_gene: TRBJ1-2; v_gene: TRBV24-1; abundance: .; d_gene: .; CDR3aa: CATSGGGGYTF; CDR3nt: TGTGCCACCAGCGGGGGAGGAGGCTACACCTTC
j_gene: TRBJ2-2; v_gene: TRBV7-8; abundance: .; d_gene: TRBD2; CDR3aa: CASSLTSGGIAGELFF; CDR3nt: TGTGCCAGCAGCTTGACTAGCGGGGGTATAGCCGGGGAGCTGTTTTTT
j_gene: TRBJ2-7; v_gene: TRBV5-6; abundance: few; d_gene: .; CDR3aa: CASSFDGSYEQYF; CDR3nt: TGTGCCAGCAGCTTTGACGGATCCTACGAGCAGTACTTC
j_gene: TRBJ2-7; v_gene: TRBV14; abundance: .; d_gene: .; CDR3aa: CASSQMAGIHEQYF; CDR3nt: TGTGCCAGCAGCCAAATGGCGGGCATCCACGAGCAGTACTTC
j_gene: TRBJ1-2; v_gene: TRBV3-1; abundance: .; d_gene: .; CDR3aa: CTSSQGYGYTF; CDR3nt: TGTACCAGCAGCCAAGGCTATGGCTACACCTTC
j_gene: TRBJ2-1; v_gene: TRBV28; abundance: .; d_gene: TRBD1; CDR3aa: CASSTGRGYNEQFF; CDR3nt: TGTGCCAGCAGTACAGGCAGGGGGTACAATGAGCAGTTCTTC
j_gene: TRBJ2-1; v_gene: TRBV6-6; abundance: few; d_gene: TRBD2; CDR3aa: CASTRLAGYNEQFF; CDR3nt: TGTGCCAGCACTAGACTAGCGGGTTACAATGAGCAGTTCTTC
j_gene: TRBJ1-6; v_gene: TRBV12-3/TRBV12-4; abundance: .; d_gene: .; CDR3aa: CASSATGNSPLHF; CDR3nt: TGTGCCAGCAGTGCTACAGGGAATTCACCCCTCCACTTT
j_gene: TRBJ1-2; v_gene: TRBV9; abundance: .; d_gene: .; CDR3aa: CASKPGELGGYTF; CDR3nt: TGTGCCAGCAAGCCGGGGGAACTGGGAGGCTACACCTTC
j_gene: TRBJ2-7; v_gene: TRBV12-3/TRBV12-4; abundance: .; d_gene: TRBD1; CDR3aa: CASRPPGGREQYF; CDR3nt: TGTGCCAGCAGACCGCCAGGGGGCCGCGAGCAGTACTTC
j_gene: TRBJ1-5; v_gene: TRBV10-3; abundance: few; d_gene: .; CDR3aa: CAISEKQRNQPQHF; CDR3nt: TGTGCCATCAGTGAAAAACAACGCAATCAGCCCCAGCATTTT
j_gene: TRBJ2-1; v_gene: TRBV28; abundance: few; d_gene: .; CDR3aa: CASSLIQQETQFF; CDR3nt: TGTGCCAGCAGTTTAATACAGCAAGAGACCCAGTTCTTC
j_gene: TRBJ2-3; v_gene: TRBV5-1; abundance: .; d_gene: .; CDR3aa: CASSAEGPPDTQYF; CDR3nt: TGCGCCAGCAGCGCGGAGGGCCCCCCAGATACGCAGTATTTT
j_gene: TRBJ1-5; v_gene: TRBV10-3; abundance: few; d_gene: TRBD1; CDR3aa: CAIAGTGEGQPQHF; CDR3nt: TGTGCCATCGCCGGGACAGGGGAGGGTCAGCCCCAGCATTTT
j_gene: TRBJ1-1; v_gene: TRBV20-1; abundance: .; d_gene: TRBD1; CDR3aa: CSARGTVEAFF; CDR3nt: TGCAGTGCGCGGGGGACAGTTGAAGCTTTCTTT
j_gene: TRBJ2-1; v_gene: TRBV29-1; abundance: .; d_gene: TRBD2; CDR3aa: CSGSEREGPGEQFF; CDR3nt: TGCAGCGGGTCTGAGCGGGAGGGCCCTGGTGAGCAGTTCTTC
j_gene: TRBJ2-1; v_gene: TRBV10-2; abundance: few; d_gene: TRBD2; CDR3aa: CASSGLAGGLGNEQFF; CDR3nt: TGCGCCAGCAGTGGGCTAGCGGGGGGGCTTGGGAATGAGCAGTTCTTC
j_gene: TRBJ2-1; v_gene: TRBV20-1; abundance: few; d_gene: TRBD2; CDR3aa: CSATRDYNNEQFF; CDR3nt: TGCAGTGCAACCAGGGACTACAACAATGAGCAGTTCTTC
j_gene: TRBJ2-5; v_gene: TRBV20-1; abundance: few; d_gene: TRBD2; CDR3aa: CSGGGSRKETQYF; CDR3nt: TGCAGTGGGGGCGGGAGTAGAAAAGAGACCCAGTACTTC
j_gene: TRBJ2-5; v_gene: TRBV29-1; abundance: many; d_gene: TRBD1; CDR3aa: CSVEEGGRETQYF; CDR3nt: TGCAGCGTTGAAGAAGGGGGCCGAGAGACCCAGTACTTC
j_gene: TRBJ2-7; v_gene: TRBV2; abundance: .; d_gene: TRBD1; CDR3aa: CASIDRDGQYF; CDR3nt: TGTGCCAGCATTGACAGGGACGGGCAGTACTTC
j_gene: TRBJ2-7; v_gene: TRBV7-2; abundance: few; d_gene: TRBD2; CDR3aa: CASRRSGSRYEQYF; CDR3nt: TGTGCCAGCAGAAGGAGCGGGAGCAGATACGAGCAGTACTTC
j_gene: TRBJ1-2; v_gene: TRBV6-6; abundance: few; d_gene: .; CDR3aa: CASRDRGVGGYTF; CDR3nt: TGTGCCAGCAGGGACCGGGGGGTAGGTGGCTACACCTTC
j_gene: TRBJ2-1; v_gene: TRBV28; abundance: .; d_gene: TRBD2; CDR3aa: CASSRPTSGVGNEQFF; CDR3nt: TGTGCCAGCAGCCGGCCGACTAGCGGGGTTGGCAATGAGCAGTTCTTC
j_gene: TRBJ2-1; v_gene: TRBV12-3/TRBV12-4; abundance: few; d_gene: TRBD2; CDR3aa: CASSPSLFLWLAGEGRNEQFF; CDR3nt: TGTGCCAGCAGTCCCAGTTTATTTCTTTGGCTAGCGGGAGAAGGACGCAATGAGCAGTTCTTC
j_gene: TRBJ2-5; v_gene: TRBV7-9; abundance: .; d_gene: .; CDR3aa: CASSMTGETQYF; CDR3nt: TGTGCCAGCAGCATGACTGGAGAGACCCAGTACTTC
j_gene: TRBJ1-2; v_gene: TRBV6-6; abundance: few; d_gene: .; CDR3aa: CASSYFKRAAGYTF; CDR3nt: TGTGCCAGCAGTTACTTCAAGAGGGCGGCAGGCTACACCTTC
j_gene: TRBJ1-1; v_gene: TRBV4-3; abundance: few; d_gene: .; CDR3aa: CASSQEGVMNTEAFF; CDR3nt: TGCGCCAGCAGCCAAGAAGGGGTAATGAACACTGAAGCTTTCTTT
j_gene: TRBJ2-7; v_gene: TRBV9; abundance: few; d_gene: .; CDR3aa: CASSPHDRSYEQYF; CDR3nt: TGTGCCAGCAGCCCTCACGACAGGTCCTACGAGCAGTACTTC
j_gene: TRBJ2-3; v_gene: TRBV5-1; abundance: few; d_gene: .; CDR3aa: CASSLAVAPDTQYF; CDR3nt: TGCGCCAGCAGCTTGGCCGTTGCACCAGATACGCAGTATTTT
j_gene: TRBJ2-1; v_gene: TRBV7-2; abundance: .; d_gene: .; CDR3aa: CASSSLVVNNEQFF; CDR3nt: TGTGCCAGCAGCTCATTGGTCGTTAACAATGAGCAGTTCTTC
j_gene: TRBJ2-1; v_gene: TRBV9; abundance: .; d_gene: .; CDR3aa: CASSSPRETGSSYNEQFF; CDR3nt: TGTGCCAGCAGCTCTCCCCGGGAGACTGGCAGCTCCTACAATGAGCAGTTCTTC
j_gene: TRBJ2-1; v_gene: TRBV5-6; abundance: .; d_gene: .; CDR3aa: CASSPKLREQFF; CDR3nt: TGTGCCAGCAGTCCTAAACTCCGGGAGCAGTTCTTC
j_gene: TRBJ1-1; v_gene: TRBV10-3; abundance: few; d_gene: .; CDR3aa: CAISESRANTEAFF; CDR3nt: TGTGCCATCAGTGAGTCCAGGGCGAACACTGAAGCTTTCTTT
j_gene: TRBJ2-1; v_gene: TRBV6-5; abundance: .; d_gene: .; CDR3aa: CASSYSKLVRAGRSSYNEQFF; CDR3nt: TGTGCCAGCAGTTACTCCAAATTAGTCCGCGCGGGCCGGAGCTCCTACAATGAGCAGTTCTTC
j_gene: TRBJ2-3; v_gene: TRBV20-1; abundance: .; d_gene: .; CDR3aa: CSAPAPGTDTQYF; CDR3nt: TGCAGTGCCCCCGCTCCCGGCACAGATACGCAGTATTTT
j_gene: TRBJ2-3; v_gene: TRBV5-1; abundance: .; d_gene: .; CDR3aa: CASSVRDATDTQYF; CDR3nt: TGCGCCAGCAGCGTCCGGGACGCCACAGATACGCAGTATTTT
j_gene: TRBJ2-7; v_gene: TRBV20-1; abundance: few; d_gene: TRBD2; CDR3aa: CSARDKREGGYEQYF; CDR3nt: TGCAGTGCTAGAGATAAGCGGGAGGGAGGCTACGAGCAGTACTTC
j_gene: TRBJ1-5; v_gene: TRBV6-1; abundance: many; d_gene: .; CDR3aa: CASSDGSNQPQHF; CDR3nt: TGTGCCAGCAGTGACGGGAGCAATCAGCCCCAGCATTTT
j_gene: TRBJ1-1; v_gene: TRBV15; abundance: few; d_gene: .; CDR3aa: CATSRRAFNTEAFF; CDR3nt: TGTGCCACCAGCAGGAGGGCCTTTAACACTGAAGCTTTCTTT
j_gene: TRBJ2-1; v_gene: TRBV29-1; abundance: few; d_gene: TRBD2; CDR3aa: CSASPWGGYNEQFF; CDR3nt: TGCAGCGCCAGCCCCTGGGGGGGGTACAATGAGCAGTTCTTC
j_gene: TRBJ2-3; v_gene: TRBV20-1; abundance: many; d_gene: .; CDR3aa: CSARVLGFGNTQYF; CDR3nt: TGCAGTGCTAGAGTTTTGGGGTTCGGGAATACGCAGTATTTT
j_gene: TRBJ1-5; v_gene: TRBV6-2/TRBV6-3; abundance: few; d_gene: TRBD1; CDR3aa: CASSYSGQPNQPQHF; CDR3nt: TGTGCCAGCAGTTACTCGGGACAGCCCAATCAGCCCCAGCATTTT
j_gene: TRBJ2-2; v_gene: TRBV20-1; abundance: few; d_gene: .; CDR3aa: CSARVRNTGELFF; CDR3nt: TGCAGTGCTAGAGTGCGGAACACCGGGGAGCTGTTTTTT
j_gene: TRBJ1-2; v_gene: TRBV5-1; abundance: .; d_gene: .; CDR3aa: CASSSPGGKGYTF; CDR3nt: TGCGCCAGCAGCTCTCCCGGGGGCAAGGGCTACACCTTC
j_gene: TRBJ2-2; v_gene: TRBV29-1; abundance: .; d_gene: .; CDR3aa: CSVEVRVGAGERFF; CDR3nt: TGCAGCGTTGAGGTCCGGGTAGGGGCCGGGGAGCGGTTTTTT
j_gene: TRBJ1-2; v_gene: TRBV28; abundance: .; d_gene: TRBD1; CDR3aa: CASSPQGDSGYTF; CDR3nt: TGTGCCAGCAGTCCCCAGGGGGACAGCGGCTACACCTTC
j_gene: TRBJ1-1; v_gene: TRBV28; abundance: few; d_gene: .; CDR3aa: CASGNTEAFF; CDR3nt: TGTGCCAGCGGGAACACTGAAGCTTTCTTT
j_gene: TRBJ2-5; v_gene: TRBV3-1; abundance: few; d_gene: TRBD1; CDR3aa: CASSPSLGQQETQYF; CDR3nt: TGTGCCAGCAGCCCTTCTCTGGGACAGCAAGAGACCCAGTACTTC
j_gene: TRBJ2-7; v_gene: TRBV2; abundance: .; d_gene: TRBD2; CDR3aa: CVSRGTSGSYEQYF; CDR3nt: TGTGTCAGCAGAGGGACTAGCGGGAGCTACGAGCAGTACTTC
j_gene: TRBJ1-5; v_gene: TRBV6-1; abundance: .; d_gene: .; CDR3aa: CASSARTGAQPQHF; CDR3nt: TGTGCCAGTAGTGCTAGGACCGGGGCTCAGCCCCAGCATTTT
j_gene: TRBJ2-3; v_gene: TRBV20-1; abundance: few; d_gene: .; CDR3aa: CSVRSADTQYF; CDR3nt: TGCAGTGTAAGGAGCGCAGATACGCAGTATTTT